This T cell receptor (beta chain) stems from a study of shared clonotypes between healthy human individuals. Study summary: The study used three CD4 naive, three CD4 memory, two CD8 naive and one CD8 memory plate per donor.

Turning to this clone: What it binds is unknown.

Running of the assay took place at deep level. Libraries were prepared by immunoSEQ multiplex PCR; TCRdb keeps only in-frame clonotypes and omits some of them. The repertoire holds around 2.5 million clones, approximately 93% seen once, with around 0.37% in the top ten. Trimming left V 6 bases short and J 1 base short, with 15 bases between. Germline V gene sequence: CDR1 MNHNS, CDR2 SASEGT. The CDR3 runs 15 residues. Whole-study results and caveats: Clonotypes which were not shared had lower generation probabilities than clonotypes that all four donors shared.

The receptor was derived from a man aged 18-30 years in good health. Some clones in this sample may be carry-over from other donors' samples. The chain joins TRBV6-1 to TRBJ1-1; tentatively, D is TRBD1 (6 bases). Sample: naive CD4+ T cells from PBMCs. Stated subset: CD45RA+ positively selected. CDR3: CASRLTGTRNTEAFF. CDR3 nucleotide sequence: TGTGCCAGCAGACTAACCGGGACAAGGAACACTGAAGCTTTCTTT.